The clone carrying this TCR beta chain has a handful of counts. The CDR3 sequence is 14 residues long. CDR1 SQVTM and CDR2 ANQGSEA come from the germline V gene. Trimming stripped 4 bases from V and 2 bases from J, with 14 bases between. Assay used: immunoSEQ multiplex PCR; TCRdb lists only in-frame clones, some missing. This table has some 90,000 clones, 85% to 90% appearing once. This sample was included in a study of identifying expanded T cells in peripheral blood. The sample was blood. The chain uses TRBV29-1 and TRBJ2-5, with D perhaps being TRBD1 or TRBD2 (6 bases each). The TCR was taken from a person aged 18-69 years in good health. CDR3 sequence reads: CSVVGGDTQETQYF. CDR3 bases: TGCAGCGTTGTCGGCGGGGACACACAAGAGACCCAGTACTTC.